Listed below are T cell receptor beta chains from one sample, sequenced in a study of blood T cell repertoires in COVID-19. Assay used: immunoSEQ multiplex PCR; TCRdb lists only in-frame clones, some missing. This table has about 150,000 clones, around 83% appearing once. The specimen sequenced was peripheral blood. These receptors were collected from a woman in her sixties or seventies who had recovered from COVID-19. The CDR3 runs from the conserved cysteine through the conserved F or W. D genes are given only for firm matches. For some rows the clone size is stated as once, few or many, or as a class when expanded; others skip it.

abundance: NA; d_gene: TRBD2; v_gene: TRBV9; j_gene: TRBJ2-1; CDR3aa: CASSPPGLAVEGGEQFF; CDR3nt: TGTGCCAGCAGCCCGCCGGGACTAGCGGTTGAGGGGGGTGAGCAGTTCTTC
abundance: few; d_gene: NA; v_gene: TRBV28; j_gene: TRBJ2-7; CDR3aa: CASSRGFGGLVRYEQYF; CDR3nt: TGTGCCAGCAGTCGCGGTTTTGGAGGGTTGGTCCGATACGAGCAGTACTTC
abundance: NA; d_gene: TRBD2; v_gene: TRBV7-3; j_gene: TRBJ2-3; CDR3aa: CASSPGTSADTQYF; CDR3nt: TGTGCCAGCAGCCCCGGGACTAGCGCAGATACGCAGTATTTT
abundance: NA; d_gene: TRBD2; v_gene: TRBV3-1/TRBV3-2; j_gene: TRBJ2-1; CDR3aa: CASRVPGGGEQFF; CDR3nt: TGTGCCAGCAGAGTCCCGGGGGGAGGTGAGCAGTTCTTC
abundance: NA; d_gene: TRBD1; v_gene: TRBV5-6; j_gene: TRBJ1-2; CDR3aa: CASTDTRRDRGVSGYTF; CDR3nt: TGTGCCAGCACCGATACCCGGCGGGACAGGGGCGTGAGTGGCTACACCTTC
abundance: many; d_gene: NA; v_gene: TRBV6-5; j_gene: TRBJ2-7; CDR3aa: CASSYSVRSGVYEQYF; CDR3nt: TGTGCCAGCAGTTACTCGGTTCGGTCCGGGGTCTACGAGCAGTACTTC
abundance: NA; d_gene: TRBD1; v_gene: TRBV29-1; j_gene: TRBJ2-7; CDR3aa: CSVEGGGTGVYEQYF; CDR3nt: TGCAGCGTTGAGGGGGGTGGGACAGGGGTCTACGAGCAGTACTTC
abundance: NA; d_gene: NA; v_gene: TRBV28; j_gene: TRBJ2-1; CDR3aa: CASSFAVNEQFF; CDR3nt: TGTGCCAGCAGTTTTGCGGTTAATGAGCAGTTCTTC
abundance: NA; d_gene: TRBD1; v_gene: TRBV7-6; j_gene: TRBJ1-5; CDR3aa: CASSSRQGGAQPQHF; CDR3nt: TGTGCCAGCAGCTCCCGACAGGGGGGGGCTCAGCCCCAGCATTTT
abundance: NA; d_gene: NA; v_gene: TRBV27; j_gene: TRBJ1-1; CDR3aa: CASRAPLTNTEAFF; CDR3nt: TGTGCCAGCAGGGCCCCCCTTACGAACACTGAAGCTTTCTTT
abundance: NA; d_gene: TRBD2; v_gene: TRBV2; j_gene: TRBJ2-3; CDR3aa: CASSSLAGFDTQYF; CDR3nt: TGTGCCAGCTCGTCCCTAGCGGGGTTTGATACGCAGTATTTT
abundance: NA; d_gene: NA; v_gene: TRBV30; j_gene: TRBJ2-4; CDR3aa: CAWSGAGTGIQYF; CDR3nt: TGTGCCTGGAGTGGTGCGGGTACGGGCATTCAGTACTTC
abundance: once; d_gene: NA; v_gene: TRBV5-1; j_gene: TRBJ1-1; CDR3aa: CASSLTLMGGTEAFF; CDR3nt: TGCGCCAGCAGCTTGACCCTAATGGGGGGCACTGAAGCTTTCTTT
abundance: NA; d_gene: NA; v_gene: TRBV6-1; j_gene: TRBJ2-3; CDR3aa: CASSELNTNTQYF; CDR3nt: TGTGCCAGCAGTGAACTGAACACGAATACGCAGTATTTT
abundance: NA; d_gene: NA; v_gene: TRBV5-6; j_gene: TRBJ2-7; CDR3aa: CASSLVGQGIYEQYF; CDR3nt: TGTGCCAGCAGCTTGGTTGGGCAGGGGATTTACGAGCAGTACTTC
abundance: NA; d_gene: NA; v_gene: TRBV10-3; j_gene: TRBJ1-1; CDR3aa: CATRGVRDTEAFF; CDR3nt: TGTGCCACCAGAGGGGTTAGGGACACTGAAGCTTTCTTT
abundance: NA; d_gene: TRBD1; v_gene: TRBV28; j_gene: TRBJ2-2; CDR3aa: CASSPGTGARGELFF; CDR3nt: TGTGCCAGCAGTCCCGGGACAGGGGCGAGGGGGGAGCTGTTTTTT
abundance: once; d_gene: NA; v_gene: TRBV29-1; j_gene: TRBJ2-4; CDR3aa: CSVEGPLGNIQYF; CDR3nt: TGCAGCGTTGAGGGGCCCCTCGGGAACATTCAGTACTTC
abundance: NA; d_gene: NA; v_gene: TRBV7-9; j_gene: TRBJ1-4; CDR3aa: CASSLATTADTEKLFF; CDR3nt: TGTGCCAGCAGCTTAGCGACGACAGCCGACACTGAAAAACTGTTTTTT
abundance: NA; d_gene: TRBD2; v_gene: TRBV6-5; j_gene: TRBJ2-1; CDR3aa: CASANSGSGNEQFF; CDR3nt: TGTGCCAGCGCCAATAGCGGGAGTGGAAATGAGCAGTTCTTC
abundance: once; d_gene: NA; v_gene: TRBV18; j_gene: TRBJ2-5; CDR3aa: CAGTAGETQYF; CDR3nt: TGTGCCGGCACCGCGGGGGAGACCCAGTACTTC
abundance: NA; d_gene: NA; v_gene: TRBV19; j_gene: TRBJ1-4; CDR3aa: CASSTRGAGATNEKLFF; CDR3nt: TGTGCCAGTAGTACCCGGGGGGCCGGCGCAACTAATGAAAAACTGTTTTTT
abundance: NA; d_gene: NA; v_gene: TRBV9; j_gene: TRBJ1-1; CDR3aa: CASSVGRNTEAFF; CDR3nt: TGTGCCAGCAGCGTAGGCAGGAACACTGAAGCTTTCTTT
abundance: NA; d_gene: TRBD1; v_gene: TRBV7-9; j_gene: TRBJ2-7; CDR3aa: CASSPRHRGPTYEQYF; CDR3nt: TGTGCCAGCAGCCCAAGACACAGGGGACCCACCTACGAGCAGTACTTC
abundance: NA; d_gene: NA; v_gene: TRBV2; j_gene: TRBJ1-1; CDR3aa: CASIPIGVPTEAFF; CDR3nt: TGTGCCAGCATCCCCATAGGGGTCCCCACTGAAGCTTTCTTT
abundance: once; d_gene: NA; v_gene: TRBV7-2; j_gene: TRBJ1-5; CDR3aa: CASTQGRGQPQHF; CDR3nt: TGTGCCAGCACCCAGGGAAGGGGGCAGCCCCAGCATTTT
abundance: once; d_gene: NA; v_gene: TRBV30; j_gene: TRBJ2-3; CDR3aa: CAWTGGASGTDTQYF; CDR3nt: TGTGCCTGGACGGGGGGCGCCTCGGGCACAGATACGCAGTATTTT
abundance: NA; d_gene: TRBD1; v_gene: TRBV18; j_gene: TRBJ1-3; CDR3aa: CASSGQATYSGNTIYF; CDR3nt: TGTGCCAGCTCAGGACAGGCGACCTACTCTGGAAACACCATATATTTT
abundance: NA; d_gene: NA; v_gene: TRBV9; j_gene: TRBJ2-2; CDR3aa: CASSATGNTGELFF; CDR3nt: TGTGCCAGCAGCGCCACAGGGAACACCGGGGAGCTGTTTTTT
abundance: NA; d_gene: TRBD1; v_gene: TRBV14; j_gene: TRBJ1-6; CDR3aa: CASATGGQENSPLHF; CDR3nt: TGTGCCAGCGCCACGGGGGGACAGGAGAATTCACCCCTCCACTTT
abundance: NA; d_gene: NA; v_gene: TRBV6-5; j_gene: TRBJ1-3; CDR3aa: CASRPPGVPGNTIYF; CDR3nt: TGTGCCAGCAGACCACCGGGAGTCCCGGGAAACACCATATATTTT
abundance: NA; d_gene: TRBD1; v_gene: TRBV19; j_gene: TRBJ1-2; CDR3aa: CATEYGTGLGYTF; CDR3nt: TGTGCCACGGAGTATGGGACAGGGTTAGGCTACACCTTC
abundance: NA; d_gene: NA; v_gene: TRBV6-6; j_gene: TRBJ2-7; CDR3aa: CASGRGLSYEQYF; CDR3nt: TGTGCCAGCGGCCGAGGACTCTCCTACGAGCAGTACTTC
abundance: NA; d_gene: NA; v_gene: TRBV29-1; j_gene: TRBJ2-3; CDR3aa: CSVAGGRDTQYF; CDR3nt: TGCAGCGTTGCCGGGGGTAGGGATACGCAGTATTTT
abundance: NA; d_gene: TRBD2; v_gene: TRBV7-2; j_gene: TRBJ2-4; CDR3aa: CASSPRGASGGRVIQYF; CDR3nt: TGTGCCAGCAGCCCGAGGGGGGCTAGCGGGGGGCGTGTCATTCAGTACTTC
abundance: few; d_gene: NA; v_gene: TRBV28; j_gene: TRBJ2-1; CDR3aa: CASSLAGTGEQFF; CDR3nt: TGTGCCAGCAGTTTGGCAGGGACTGGGGAGCAGTTCTTC
abundance: NA; d_gene: NA; v_gene: TRBV12-5; j_gene: TRBJ1-2; CDR3aa: CASGLVRGEGAWFGYTF; CDR3nt: TGTGCTAGTGGTTTGGTTCGGGGGGAGGGAGCTTGGTTTGGCTACACCTTC
abundance: NA; d_gene: NA; v_gene: TRBV5-1; j_gene: TRBJ2-2; CDR3aa: CASSSLVQSGGELFF; CDR3nt: TGCGCCAGCAGCTCACTAGTTCAGTCCGGTGGGGAGCTGTTTTTT
abundance: NA; d_gene: TRBD2; v_gene: TRBV30; j_gene: TRBJ2-3; CDR3aa: CAWRLAGGTDTQYF; CDR3nt: TGTGCCTGGAGGTTAGCGGGGGGAACAGATACGCAGTATTTT
abundance: few; d_gene: TRBD1; v_gene: TRBV10-3; j_gene: TRBJ2-7; CDR3aa: CAISSQQGANYEQYF; CDR3nt: TGTGCCATCTCCTCGCAACAGGGGGCTAACTACGAGCAGTACTTC
abundance: NA; d_gene: TRBD2; v_gene: TRBV11-3; j_gene: TRBJ2-1; CDR3aa: CASSPRLAGERYNEQFF; CDR3nt: TGTGCCAGCAGCCCCCGACTAGCGGGAGAACGGTACAATGAGCAGTTCTTC
abundance: NA; d_gene: NA; v_gene: TRBV14; j_gene: TRBJ2-1; CDR3aa: CASSQFHRGYNEQFF; CDR3nt: TGTGCCAGCAGCCAGTTCCATCGCGGTTACAATGAGCAGTTCTTC
abundance: NA; d_gene: TRBD2; v_gene: TRBV6-5; j_gene: TRBJ2-7; CDR3aa: CASSYGGGTNNYEQYF; CDR3nt: TGTGCCAGCAGTTACGGGGGGGGGACTAATAATTACGAGCAGTACTTC
abundance: NA; d_gene: TRBD2; v_gene: TRBV7-2; j_gene: TRBJ2-3; CDR3aa: CASRPPASGSTDTQYF; CDR3nt: TGTGCCAGCCGTCCGCCCGCTAGCGGGAGCACAGATACGCAGTATTTT
abundance: NA; d_gene: TRBD1; v_gene: TRBV5-4; j_gene: TRBJ1-2; CDR3aa: CASSPTGALYGYTF; CDR3nt: TGTGCCAGCAGCCCGACAGGGGCCCTCTATGGCTACACCTTC
abundance: NA; d_gene: TRBD1; v_gene: TRBV4-1; j_gene: TRBJ1-2; CDR3aa: CASSRGQGVPNYGYTF; CDR3nt: TGCGCCAGCAGCCGGGGACAGGGGGTACCTAACTATGGCTACACCTTC
abundance: few; d_gene: TRBD1; v_gene: TRBV5-1; j_gene: TRBJ1-1; CDR3aa: CASSFEGAQTEAFF; CDR3nt: TGCGCCAGCAGCTTCGAGGGGGCTCAGACTGAAGCTTTCTTT
abundance: NA; d_gene: TRBD1; v_gene: TRBV5-1; j_gene: TRBJ2-1; CDR3aa: CASSLGGTGGSEQFF; CDR3nt: TGCGCCAGCAGCTTGGGGGGCACAGGGGGCAGTGAGCAGTTCTTC
abundance: NA; d_gene: TRBD1; v_gene: TRBV27; j_gene: TRBJ1-5; CDR3aa: CASKPTGGAQPQHF; CDR3nt: TGTGCCAGCAAACCCACAGGGGGCGCCCAGCCCCAGCATTTT
abundance: NA; d_gene: TRBD2; v_gene: TRBV29-1; j_gene: TRBJ2-1; CDR3aa: CSVHPAGGRTSNEQFF; CDR3nt: TGCAGCGTTCACCCGGCGGGGGGACGGACGAGCAATGAGCAGTTCTTC
abundance: once; d_gene: NA; v_gene: TRBV6-1; j_gene: TRBJ2-5; CDR3aa: CASSEEGGETQYF; CDR3nt: TGTGCCAGCAGTGAAGAAGGGGGAGAGACCCAGTACTTC
abundance: NA; d_gene: TRBD2; v_gene: TRBV7-3; j_gene: TRBJ2-1; CDR3aa: CASSLTGLAGEQFF; CDR3nt: TGTGCCAGCAGCTTAACGGGACTAGCTGGTGAGCAGTTCTTC
abundance: NA; d_gene: TRBD1; v_gene: TRBV29-1; j_gene: TRBJ2-5; CDR3aa: CSVEGPTGGETQYF; CDR3nt: TGCAGCGTTGAAGGACCCACAGGGGGAGAGACCCAGTACTTC
abundance: NA; d_gene: NA; v_gene: TRBV15; j_gene: TRBJ2-1; CDR3aa: CATSRGGMGRSYNEQFF; CDR3nt: TGTGCCACCAGCAGAGGGGGCATGGGGCGTTCCTACAATGAGCAGTTCTTC